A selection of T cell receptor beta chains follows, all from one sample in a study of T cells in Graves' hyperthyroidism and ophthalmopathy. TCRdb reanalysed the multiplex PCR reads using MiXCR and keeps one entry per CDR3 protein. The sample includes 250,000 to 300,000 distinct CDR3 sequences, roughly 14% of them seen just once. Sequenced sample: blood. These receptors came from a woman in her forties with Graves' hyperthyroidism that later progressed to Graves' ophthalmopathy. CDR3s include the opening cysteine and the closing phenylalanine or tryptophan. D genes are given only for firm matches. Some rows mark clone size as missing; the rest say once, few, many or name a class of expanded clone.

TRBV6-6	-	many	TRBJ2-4	CASSYSKGQLAKNIQYF	TGTGCCAGCAGTTACTCGAAGGGACAACTAGCCAAAAACATTCAGTACTTC
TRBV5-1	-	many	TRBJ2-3	CASRLQGHTDTQYF	TGCGCCAGCAGGCTTCAGGGGCACACAGATACGCAGTATTTT
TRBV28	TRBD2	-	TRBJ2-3	CASSLRTSGSLSTDTQYF	TGTGCCAGCAGTTTAAGGACTAGCGGGAGCTTGTCCACAGATACGCAGTATTTT
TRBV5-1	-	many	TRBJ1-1	CASSLQLTEGSEAFF	TGCGCCAGCAGCTTGCAGTTAACAGAAGGGTCAGAAGCTTTCTTT
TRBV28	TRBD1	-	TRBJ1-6	CASSLDGTAFSPLHF	TGTGCCAGCAGTTTAGACGGGACAGCCTTTTCGCCCCTCCACTTT
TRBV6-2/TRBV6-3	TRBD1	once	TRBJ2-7	CASSYSTGQPEQYF	TGTGCCAGCAGTTACTCAACGGGACAGCCCGAGCAGTACTTC
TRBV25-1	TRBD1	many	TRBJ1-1	CASSAATGRTEAFF	TGTGCCAGCAGTGCCGCGACAGGGCGGACTGAAGCTTTCTTT
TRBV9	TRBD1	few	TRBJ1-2	CASSALGQGGNRGYTF	TGTGCCAGCAGCGCCCTGGGACAGGGTGGTAATCGTGGCTACACCTTC
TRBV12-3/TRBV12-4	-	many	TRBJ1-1	CASSLFPDRNTEAFF	TGTGCCAGCAGTTTATTCCCCGACAGGAACACTGAAGCTTTCTTT
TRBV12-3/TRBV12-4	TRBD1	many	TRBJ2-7	CASSFRGHTLLREQYF	TGTGCCAGCAGTTTTAGGGGGCACACCTTGCTACGCGAGCAGTACTTC
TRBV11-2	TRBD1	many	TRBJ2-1	CASSFNRGDNEQFF	TGTGCCAGCAGCTTTAACAGGGGAGACAATGAGCAGTTCTTC
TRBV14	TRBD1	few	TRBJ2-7	CASSPSLGTGGYEQYF	TGTGCCAGCAGCCCCTCCTTGGGGACAGGGGGCTACGAGCAGTACTTC
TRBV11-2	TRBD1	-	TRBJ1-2	CASSKDRERHGYTF	TGTGCCAGCAGCAAGGACAGGGAGCGACATGGCTACACCTTC
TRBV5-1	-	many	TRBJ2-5	CASSRVSKETQYF	TGCGCCAGCAGCCGCGTATCTAAAGAGACCCAGTACTTC
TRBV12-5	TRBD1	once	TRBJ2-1	CASVLTGGDEQFF	TGTGCTAGTGTCCTGACAGGGGGCGATGAGCAGTTCTTC
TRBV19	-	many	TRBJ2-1	CASSDIARGTLNEQFF	TGTGCCAGTAGCGATATAGCGCGAGGAACTCTCAATGAGCAGTTCTTC
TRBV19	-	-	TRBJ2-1	CASRKSGTGVHEQFF	TGTGCCAGTAGGAAATCCGGGACCGGGGTACATGAGCAGTTCTTC
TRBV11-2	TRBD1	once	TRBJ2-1	CASSLAGTGRANEQFF	TGTGCCAGCAGCTTAGCTGGGACAGGCCGGGCCAATGAGCAGTTCTTC
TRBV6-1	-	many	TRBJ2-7	CASSGPGTGKNEQYF	TGTGCCAGCAGTGGGCCTGGGACGGGGAAAAACGAGCAGTACTTC
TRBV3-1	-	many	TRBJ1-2	CASSQAGDFTF	TGTGCCAGCAGCCAAGCGGGGGATTTCACCTTC
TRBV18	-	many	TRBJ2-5	CASSPQEETQYF	TGTGCCAGCTCACCACAAGAAGAGACCCAGTACTTC
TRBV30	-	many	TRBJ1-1	CAWSPTGTLYTEAFF	TGTGCCTGGAGTCCGACCGGGACACTATACACTGAAGCTTTCTTT
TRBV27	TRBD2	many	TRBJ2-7	CASSWAGGPYEQYF	TGTGCCAGCAGTTGGGCGGGAGGGCCCTACGAGCAGTACTTC
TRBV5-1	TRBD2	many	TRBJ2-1	CASSSEREVSYNEQFF	TGCGCCAGCAGCTCAGAGCGGGAGGTATCCTACAATGAGCAGTTCTTC
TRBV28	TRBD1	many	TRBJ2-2	CASSWIGQGDFTGELFF	TGTGCCAGCAGTTGGATAGGACAGGGGGACTTCACCGGGGAGCTGTTTTTT
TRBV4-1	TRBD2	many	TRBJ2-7	CASSQPSGRAHEQYF	TGCGCCAGCAGCCAACCCAGCGGGAGGGCCCACGAGCAGTACTTC
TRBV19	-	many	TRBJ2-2	CASSIDLGRTGELFF	TGTGCCAGTAGTATAGATCTGGGCAGGACCGGGGAGCTGTTTTTT
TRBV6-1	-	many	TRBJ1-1	CASSPGEEGTYAEAFF	TGTGCCAGCAGTCCCGGAGAGGAGGGAACATACGCTGAAGCTTTCTTT
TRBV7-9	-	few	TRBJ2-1	CASSSGTLGEQFF	TGTGCCAGCAGCTCCGGGACCCTCGGGGAGCAGTTCTTC
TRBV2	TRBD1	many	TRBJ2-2	CASSQNSGTANTGELFF	TGTGCCAGCAGCCAAAACTCCGGGACAGCGAACACCGGGGAGCTGTTTTTT
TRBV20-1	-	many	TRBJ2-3	CSARDPNTDTQYF	TGCAGTGCCCGGGACCCCAACACAGATACGCAGTATTTT
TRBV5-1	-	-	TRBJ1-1	CASRGDSPAGRQPAFF	TGCGCCAGCCGGGGAGACAGTCCCGCGGGGAGGCAACCAGCTTTCTTT
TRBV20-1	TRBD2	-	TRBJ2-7	CSALRLAITYEQYF	TGCAGTGCTTTACGACTAGCTATAACCTACGAGCAGTACTTC
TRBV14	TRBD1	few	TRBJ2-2	CASQGEDRDTGELFF	TGTGCCAGCCAGGGGGAGGACAGGGACACCGGGGAGCTGTTTTTT
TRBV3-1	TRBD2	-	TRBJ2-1	CASSQRREGYRFF	TGTGCCAGCAGCCAAAGGCGGGAGGGATATAGGTTCTTC
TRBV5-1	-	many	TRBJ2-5	CASSPYGGETQYF	TGCGCCAGCAGCCCCTATGGAGGAGAGACCCAGTACTTC
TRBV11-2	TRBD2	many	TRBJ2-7	CASSPRGLAAVSYEQYF	TGTGCCAGCAGCCCCAGGGGACTAGCGGCCGTCTCCTACGAGCAGTACTTC
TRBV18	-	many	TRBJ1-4	CASSPVVLGAGGEEKLFF	TGTGCCAGCTCACCAGTGGTTCTAGGGGCCGGGGGAGAAGAAAAACTGTTTTTT
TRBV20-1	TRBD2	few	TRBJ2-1	CSARLTSGSFGYEQFF	TGCAGTGCTAGGCTGACTAGCGGGAGTTTTGGGTATGAGCAGTTCTTC
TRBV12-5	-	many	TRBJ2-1	CASGLYLAGGSNEQFF	TGTGCTAGTGGTTTGTACCTAGCTGGAGGGAGCAATGAGCAGTTCTTC
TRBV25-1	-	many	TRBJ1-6	CASSESYSPLHF	TGTGCCAGCAGTGAAAGTTATTCACCCCTCCACTTT
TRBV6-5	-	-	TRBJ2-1	CASSYSRGSSYNEQFF	TGTGCCAGCAGTTACTCCCGGGGGAGCTCCTACAATGAGCAGTTCTTC
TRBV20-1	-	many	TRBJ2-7	CSARHTGIITYEQYF	TGCAGTGCTAGACACACAGGGATTATAACCTACGAGCAGTACTTC
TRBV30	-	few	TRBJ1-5	CAWNTGLGQPQHF	TGTGCCTGGAACACAGGGTTAGGGCAGCCCCAGCATTTT
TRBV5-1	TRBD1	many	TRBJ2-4	CASSLEGALNIQYF	TGCGCCAGCAGCTTGGAGGGGGCCCTAAACATTCAGTACTTC
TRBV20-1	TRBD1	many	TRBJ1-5	CSAREGGTGGYSNQPQHF	TGCAGTGCTAGAGAAGGAGGGACAGGGGGCTATAGCAATCAGCCCCAGCATTTT
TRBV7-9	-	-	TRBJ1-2	CASSLVAGYGYTF	TGTGCCAGCAGCTTAGTCGCAGGATATGGCTACACCTTC
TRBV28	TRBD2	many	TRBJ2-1	CASSPFQRETFNEQFF	TGTGCCAGCAGTCCCTTTCAGCGGGAGACCTTCAATGAGCAGTTCTTC
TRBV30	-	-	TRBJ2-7	CAWSGSWQGKRGQYF	TGTGCCTGGAGTGGGTCATGGCAGGGGAAGCGCGGGCAGTACTTC
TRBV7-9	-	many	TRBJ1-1	CASSLAGRKTDTEAFF	TGTGCCAGCAGCTTAGCGGGACGGAAAACGGACACTGAAGCTTTCTTT
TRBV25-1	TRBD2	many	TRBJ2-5	CASSDGYWLAGVKTQYF	TGTGCCAGCAGTGACGGTTATTGGCTAGCGGGAGTCAAGACCCAGTACTTC
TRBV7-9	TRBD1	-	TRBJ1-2	CASSRTGAEYGYTF	TGTGCCAGCAGCAGGACAGGGGCTGAGTATGGCTACACCTTC
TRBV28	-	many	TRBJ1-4	CASSWGWRGGVNEKLFF	TGTGCCAGCAGTTGGGGATGGAGGGGCGGAGTCAATGAAAAACTGTTTTTT
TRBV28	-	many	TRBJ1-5	CASSGQGNQPQHF	TGTGCCAGCAGTGGGCAGGGCAATCAGCCCCAGCATTTT
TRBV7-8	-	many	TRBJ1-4	CASRLGRLSREKLFF	TGTGCCAGCAGACTCGGACGGTTGTCTAGAGAAAAACTGTTTTTT
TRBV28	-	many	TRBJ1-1	CASSFSPRIREAFF	TGTGCCAGCAGTTTTAGTCCACGGATTCGGGAAGCTTTCTTT
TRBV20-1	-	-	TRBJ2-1	CSGPSYNEQFF	TGCAGTGGACCGTCCTACAATGAGCAGTTCTTC
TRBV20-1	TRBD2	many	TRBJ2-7	CSAGRGTSAGLEQYF	TGCAGTGCTGGCAGAGGGACTAGCGCTGGTCTCGAGCAGTACTTC
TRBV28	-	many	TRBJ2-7	CASRFRDTSYEQYF	TGTGCCAGCAGGTTCCGGGACACTTCCTACGAGCAGTACTTC